These 13 T cell receptor beta chains were sequenced from one sample in a study of OX40 agonist ivuxolimab in advanced cancers. Only in-frame clones appear in the TCRdb table, and some are missing; sequencing was by immunoSEQ multiplex PCR. The sample has fewer than 45,000 clones; over 80% are singletons. The starting material was CD4+ or CD8+ T cells sorted from blood, obtained in a trial of the OX40 agonist ivuxolimab. The receptors were sampled from an adult with an advanced solid tumor such as melanoma, head and neck, liver or kidney cancer.

This rearrangement joins TRBV2 to TRBJ2-5; D not resolved. Trimming pared 7 bases from V and 1 base from J, leaving 7 bases between. Looked up from germline, CDR1 is SNHLY and CDR2 is FYNNEI. The CDR3 loop spans 12 amino acids. The CDR3 here is CASIAPQETQYF. As DNA, the CDR3 is TGTGCCAGCATCGCACCCCAAGAGACCCAGTACTTC.

CDR3 DNA: TGTGCCAGCAGCGTAACAGGGCCCACCGGGGAGCTGTTTTTT. Its protein product is CASSVTGPTGELFF. The chain links TRBV9 to TRBJ2-2; TRBD1 might be the D (6 bases). There are 14 residues in the CDR3. Germline V lookup: CDR1 SGDLS, CDR2 YYNGEE. V was clipped by 1 base and J by 4 bases, with 8 bases between them.

The J gene is TRBJ2-1, the V gene TRBV28; D gene uncertain. CDR3 size: 14 residues. Between the trimmed V and J ends, which lost 2 bases and 13 bases, there was a span of 18 bases. The germline V gene encodes CDR1 MDHEN and CDR2 SYDVKM. CDR3 residues: CASSLGSHNGPQFF. The CDR3 coding sequence is TGTGCCAGCAGTTTAGGCAGCCATAATGGCCCCCAGTTCTTC.

This clone was detected only a few times. The rearrangement joins TRBV30 to TRBJ1-5, with D uncertain. The CDR3 has 13 residues. Germline assignment: CDR1 GTSNPN and CDR2 SVGIG (reference sequence). V dropped 3 bases and J dropped 4 bases, with 10 bases sitting between them. The CDR3: CAWRAGGNQPQHF. As DNA, the CDR3 is TGTGCCTGGAGAGCCGGTGGAAATCAGCCCCAGCATTTT.

This chain joins TRBV9 and TRBJ2-7, with 9 bases fitting TRBD1. The germline V gene encodes CDR1 SGDLS and CDR2 YYNGEE. J gave up 6 bases and V 5 bases, and 9 bases lay outside the gene matches. The CDR3 loop spans 14 amino acids. The CDR3 here is CASSLGTGPLEQYF. In nucleotides, the CDR3 is TGTGCCAGCAGTCTCGGGACAGGGCCCCTCGAGCAGTACTTC.

This clone showed up just once. The gene calls are TRBV7-3 and TRBJ2-1; 9 bases align to TRBD1. The germline gives CDR1 SGHTA, CDR2 FQGTGA. The CDR3 sequence is 13 residues long. J lost 9 bases, V lost 6 bases, and 6 bases had no gene match. This CDR3 reads CASSPRQGGEQFF. The CDR3 DNA follows: TGTGCCAGCAGTCCCCGACAGGGGGGTGAGCAGTTCTTC.

This clone has only one observation. This rearrangement joins TRBV5-4 to TRBJ2-5, with 8 positions matching TRBD2. The CDR3 runs to 15 residues. Losses at the gene ends were 1 base for V and 5 bases for J; bases not matched to a gene: 7. CDR1 SGHNT and CDR2 YYREEE come from the germline V gene (reference sequence). CDR3 nucleotide sequence: TGTGCCAGCAGCTTGCTGGGCGGGAGGTGGGAGACCCAGTACTTC. It specifies CASSLLGGRWETQYF.

In its sample, this clone is medium-sized. The chain links TRBV27 to TRBJ1-1; 7 nucleotides agree with TRBD1. The CDR3 runs 13 residues. Germline V gene data show CDR1 as MNHEY and CDR2 as SMNVEV (reference sequence). V lost 8 bases to trimming and J lost 7 bases; unmatched junction nucleotides: 10. The CDR3 region has the DNA TGTGCCAGCTGGAGGACAGGCGTGCTTGAAGCTTTCTTT. Translating gives CASWRTGVLEAFF.

This chain joins TRBV27 and TRBJ2-3, with 11 bases aligning to TRBD2. CDR1 and CDR2 (germline): MNHEY, SMNVEV (reference sequence). The CDR3 has 15 residues. J lost 2 bases, V lost 6 bases, and 4 bases had no gene match. CDR3 nucleotide sequence: TGTGCCAGCAGGGGGGGACTAGCGGACACAGATACGCAGTATTTT. Its translation is CASRGGLADTDTQYF.

J is TRBJ2-2 and V is TRBV2; D is perhaps TRBD1 (5 bases). Germline-derived CDR1 and CDR2 are SNHLY and FYNNEI. This CDR3 contains 15 residues. V was clipped by 4 bases and J by 1 base, with 10 bases between them. The chain's CDR3 is CASSVQGLNTGELFF. The CDR3 DNA follows: TGTGCCAGCAGTGTTCAGGGTCTGAACACCGGGGAGCTGTTTTTT. Drawing the rest from reference TRBV2 and TRBJ2-2, the complete variable domain is EPEVTQTPSHQVTQMGQEVILRCVPISNHLYFYWYRQILGQKVEFLVSFYNNEISEKSEIFDDQFSVERPDGSNFTLKIRSTKLEDSAMYFCASSVQGLNTGELFFGEGSRLTVL.

V usage is TRBV5-1 and J usage is TRBJ2-2; TRBD2 matches at 9 bases. The CDR3 loop spans 16 amino acids. Trimming cost V 0 bases and J 5 bases; bases outside gene matches: 5. Germline V gives CDR1 SGHRS, CDR2 YFSETQ. Here the CDR3 reads CASSLEGSGSTGELFF. The CDR3 DNA is TGCGCCAGCAGCTTGGAGGGTAGCGGGAGTACCGGGGAGCTGTTTTTT.

This clone was recorded once. The chain is built from TRBV14 and TRBJ2-5; 9 bases map to TRBD2. The CDR3 spans 16 residues. The germline V gene has CDR1 SGHDN and CDR2 FVKESK. The ends lost 3 bases at V and 0 bases at J; junction bases unmatched: 5. In DNA form, the CDR3 reads TGTGCCAGCAGCCAGCTAGCGGGGATGTACCAAGAGACCCAGTACTTC. Translated: CASSQLAGMYQETQYF.

The CDR3 reads CASRDTFYEQYF. In DNA, the CDR3 is TGTGCCAGCAGGGACACCTTCTACGAGCAGTACTTC. V is TRBV2 and J is TRBJ2-7, with a weak D call TRBD1 (5 bases). Deletions cut 6 bases from V and 3 bases from J, with 9 bases between. Looked up from germline, CDR1 is SNHLY and CDR2 is FYNNEI. The CDR3 is 12 residues long.